The 10 T cell receptor beta chains listed next were all sequenced from one sample in a study of cytomegalovirus exposure and HLA in healthy donors. Vbeta (60) and Jbeta (13) primers were used in the PCR. Method: immunoSEQ multiplex PCR; TCRdb's copy keeps in-frame clones and lacks some. The sample contains 150,000 to 200,000 clones, over 60% of which appear only once. The sequenced sample was PBMCs. The receptors come from a woman in her fifties or sixties in good health and CMV-seronegative.

The V call is TRBV14, the J call TRBJ2-7; 12 nucleotides line up with TRBD2. The CDR3 sequence is 15 residues long. V lost 5 bases and J lost 3; bases outside the gene matches: 5. Germline V gene sequence: CDR1 SGHDN, CDR2 FVKESK. CDR3 residues: CASSTWTSGDYEQYF. In DNA, the CDR3 is TGTGCCAGCAGCACCTGGACTAGCGGGGACTACGAGCAGTACTTC.

V usage is TRBV27 and J usage is TRBJ1-3, with unresolved D. V was trimmed by 8 bases and J by 8 bases, leaving 19 bases between them. CDR3 length: 14 amino acids. Looked up from germline, CDR1 is MNHEY and CDR2 is SMNVEV (reference sequence). CDR3 region: CASPLTRRKDTIYF. The CDR3, as DNA: TGTGCCAGCCCGCTGACGAGGAGGAAGGACACCATATATTTT.

This chain links TRBV7-3 with TRBJ1-1; 8 bases align to TRBD1. The CDR3 consists of 13 residues. Per germline, CDR1 SGHTA and CDR2 FQGTGA. V shed 5 bases and J 7 bases; nucleotides not matched to a gene: 6. The CDR3 region has the DNA TGTGCCAGCAGCCCCGACAGGGGTGGTGAAGCTTTCTTT. This encodes CASSPDRGGEAFF. The full variable domain, its missing parts supplied by reference TRBV7-3 and TRBJ1-1, is GAGVSQTPSNKVTEKGKYVELRCDPISGHTALYWYRQSLGQGPEFLIYFQGTGAADDSGLPNDRFFAVRPEGSVSTLKIQRTERGDSAVYLCASSPDRGGEAFFGQGTRLTVV.

CDR3 protein: CASSLRQNNSPLHF. The CDR3 nucleotides read TGTGCCAGCAGCCTACGACAGAACAATTCACCCCTCCACTTT. The chain has TRBV7-9 and TRBJ1-6, with a weak D call TRBD1 (5 bases). V lost 5 bases and J lost 7, with 12 bases in between. This CDR3 has 14 residues. Germline loops: CDR1 SEHNR, CDR2 FQNEAQ (reference sequence).

This chain links TRBV7-9 with TRBJ1-5, with a tentative D call TRBD1 (5 bases). There are 16 residues in the CDR3. V lost 2 bases, J lost 9 bases, and 20 bases lay in between. Germline V gene data show CDR1 as SEHNR and CDR2 as FQNEAQ (reference sequence). CDR3 residues: CASSLWTLGQGGPQHF. CDR3 nucleotides: TGTGCCAGCAGCTTATGGACCCTCGGGCAGGGTGGGCCCCAGCATTTT.

The chain recombines TRBV2 with TRBJ2-3, with D maybe TRBD1 (6 bases). This CDR3 comprises 16 residues. Per the germline V gene, CDR1 is SNHLY and CDR2 is FYNNEI. Trimming took 5 bases from V and 1 from J, leaving 16 bases between them. CDR3 region: CASSRSGRGRTDTQYF. CDR3 DNA sequence: TGTGCCAGCAGTAGGAGTGGCAGGGGCCGCACAGATACGCAGTATTTT.

CDR3 nucleotide sequence: TGTGCCAGCAGTTTATCCTGGGACGGACTATACGAGCAGTACTTC. It translates to CASSLSWDGLYEQYF. V usage is TRBV27 and J usage is TRBJ2-7; TRBD2 is a possible D gene (6 bases). This CDR3 comprises 15 residues. Germline CDR1 is MNHEY and CDR2 is SMNVEV (reference sequence). The V gene lost 0 bases and the J gene lost 4 bases, with 13 bases spanning the gap.

The sample holds a few counts of this clone. The chain employs TRBV5-1 and TRBJ2-1; D may be TRBD1 (6 bases). The germline V and J ends were trimmed by 0 bases and 0 bases, with 13 bases remaining between them. CDR3 length: 17 amino acids. Germline V CDR1 and CDR2: SGHRS, YFSETQ. The CDR3, as DNA: TGCGCCAGCAGCTTGGGGGGCAGGGGCAGCTCCTACAATGAGCAGTTCTTC. Its protein product is CASSLGGRGSSYNEQFF.

The table lists this clone with a count of one. V usage is TRBV2 and J usage is TRBJ2-1, with 7 bases matching TRBD1. The length of the CDR3 is 15 residues. Germline CDR1 is SNHLY and CDR2 is FYNNEI. The V and J ends lost 6 bases and 5 bases, in that order; junction bases with no gene match: 10. The chain's CDR3 is CASSSGGQRNNEQFF. CDR3 DNA: TGTGCCAGCAGCTCTGGGGGACAGAGAAACAATGAGCAGTTCTTC.

This clone was seen once. The chain uses TRBV29-1 and TRBJ2-7; 13 bases map to TRBD2. Germline-derived CDR1 and CDR2 are SQVTM and ANQGSEA. This CDR3 has 13 amino acids. Trimming took 8 bases from V and 2 from J; bases not matched to a gene: 3. For the CDR3, the DNA is TGCAGCACAGGGACTAGCGGGACCTACGAGCAGTACTTC. This codes for CSTGTSGTYEQYF.